Included here is one T cell receptor (beta chain) sequence, with context. Its antigen is still unknown. This entry belongs to a study of CD8 T cells in ankylosing spondylitis. Via MiXCR, TCRdb re-called the 5' RACE reads, giving one row per CDR3 protein. This table has approximately 300,000 distinct CDR3 sequences, less than 25% appearing once. CDR3 length: 14 amino acids. Per the germline V gene, CDR1 is DFQATT and CDR2 is SNEGSKA (reference sequence). Trimming removed 7 bases from V and 4 bases from J; junction bases left unmatched: 5. General study findings and limits: The study identified a TCR beta motif of about eight highly homologous variants that appeared characteristic of ankylosing spondylitis blood. Several of the motif variants were reported before in synovial fluid and blood from reactive arthritis.

The chain combines TRBV20-1 with TRBJ2-5, with TRBD2 identical over 14 bases. The TCR sequence derives from a female donor with ankylosing spondylitis or in good health (not recorded which). The sample was blood, either unsorted or a sorted T cell fraction (not recorded which). The CDR3 here is CSGGLAGGGETQYF. DNA of the CDR3: TGCAGTGGAGGACTAGCGGGAGGCGGAGAGACCCAGTACTTC.